What follows are 32 T cell receptor beta chains derived from one specimen sequenced in a study of OX40 agonist ivuxolimab in advanced cancers. Receptors were amplified or captured by the immunoSEQ multiplex PCR assay. TCRdb carries this immuneACCESS record with in-frame sequences only. Its versions omit some clonotypes, under half of them owing to an unresolved V gene in the studies checked, with the rest unexplained. This sample has fewer than 35,000 clones in its table, and 74% of those were observed once. The ten largest clones add up to 12% of the sample. The source was CD4+ or CD8+ T cells sorted from blood, collected in a trial of the OX40 agonist ivuxolimab. These receptors were collected from an adult with an advanced solid tumor such as melanoma, head and neck, liver or kidney cancer.

The V and J genes are TRBV7-2 and TRBJ2-5, with D possibly being TRBD1 (5 bases). Germline V gene data show CDR1 as SGHTA and CDR2 as FQGNSA. The CDR3 sequence is 13 residues long. V was pared by 2 bases and J by 4 bases, with 8 bases between. CDR3 DNA sequence: TGTGCCAGCAGCTTAAACAGGAGAGAGACCCAGTACTTC. This translates into CASSLNRRETQYF. The full variable domain, its missing parts supplied by reference TRBV7-2 and TRBJ2-5, is GAGVSQSPSNKVTEKGKDVELRCDPISGHTALYWYRQSLGQGLEFLIYFQGNSAPDKSGLPSDRFSAERTGGSVSTLTIQRTQQEDSAVYLCASSLNRRETQYFGPGTRLLVL.

This clone showed up just once. V and J are TRBV6-6 and TRBJ1-1; 8 bases are shared with TRBD1. CDR3 length equals 15 residues. Germline assignment: CDR1 MNHNY and CDR2 SVGAGI (reference sequence). The J segment lost 0 bases and the V segment lost 11 bases, leaving 11 bases of the junction unmatched. CDR3 in DNA: TGTGCCGCAGGACAGGGTAACAACATGAACACTGAAGCTTTCTTT. This sequence encodes CAAGQGNNMNTEAFF.

This clone came up a few times. The chain employs TRBV12-5 and TRBJ2-3; D may be TRBD1 (6 bases). Germline CDR1 reads LGHNT; CDR2 reads FRNRAP. V was shortened by 4 bases and J by 10 bases, with 21 bases between the two germline ends. CDR3 size: 15 residues. CDR3 residues: CASGSGDSTRGAQYF. The CDR3 DNA reads TGTGCTAGTGGTTCAGGGGATTCAACGCGTGGGGCGCAGTATTTT.

The rearrangement joins TRBV5-5 to TRBJ2-3; D gene uncertain. Trimming cost V 3 bases and J 2 bases, with 13 bases left between them. The CDR3 extends over 15 amino acids. Germline V lookup: CDR1 SGHKS, CDR2 YYEKEE (reference sequence). The CDR3 nucleotides read TGTGCCAGCAGCTCCTGGGATACTATCACAGATACGCAGTATTTT. Translated: CASSSWDTITDTQYF.

The gene calls are TRBV10-3 and TRBJ2-7; 7 positions agree with TRBD2. The germline V gene has CDR1 ENHRY and CDR2 SYGVKD. The CDR3 extends over 21 amino acids. V shed 0 bases, J shed 4 bases, and the junction held 24 bases outside the gene matches. CDR3 sequence (DNA): TGTGCCATCAGTGAGTCGACCGGGGGGATGTGTCGGTTCAGGGCTGGTTACGAGCAGTACGTC. It is translated as CAISESTGGMCRFRAGYEQYV.

By proportion, this clone is medium-sized (0.01 to 0.1%). V is TRBV30 and J is TRBJ2-7; D is perhaps TRBD2 (6 bases). The CDR3 length is 13 residues. The V gene lost 1 base and the J gene lost 7 bases, with 14 bases spanning the gap. Looked up from germline, CDR1 is GTSNPN and CDR2 is SVGIG (reference sequence). The CDR3 loop reads CAWSGSGGNEQYF. The DNA for the CDR3 is TGTGCCTGGAGTGGAAGTGGGGGGAATGAGCAGTACTTC.

The CDR3 DNA is TGTGCCAGCAGTGAAGGAAAGGGAGGCTACACCTTC. This gives the protein CASSEGKGGYTF. This chain links TRBV6-1 with TRBJ1-2; unclear D gene. V lost 1 base and J lost 8, with 8 bases in between. The CDR3 has 12 residues. Germline values: CDR1 MNHNS, CDR2 SASEGT.

V and J are TRBV5-6 and TRBJ1-6; 10 bases align to TRBD1. The CDR3 runs to 14 residues. Per germline, CDR1 SGHDT and CDR2 YYEEEE. With 0 bases clipped from V and 12 bases from J, the junction kept 3 bases outside the gene matches. CDR3 DNA: TGTGCCAGCAGCTTGGGGGACAGGGGTATACCCCTCCACTTT. Its protein product is CASSLGDRGIPLHF.

This chain connects TRBV6-6 to TRBJ1-3, with D maybe TRBD1 (5 bases). The CDR3 length is 14 residues. V dropped 0 bases and J dropped 8 bases, with 11 bases sitting between them. The germline CDR1 and CDR2 sequences are MNHNY and SVGAGI (reference sequence). The DNA of the CDR3 is TGTGCCAGCAGTTACTCGGCAGGGAGTTACACCATATATTTT. Translating gives CASSYSAGSYTIYF.

The chain employs TRBV29-1 and TRBJ1-1; D call uncertain. CDR3 size: 9 residues. CDR1 is SQVTM and CDR2 is ANQGSEA in the germline V gene. The V gene lost 6 bases and the J gene lost 11 bases, with 10 bases spanning the gap. DNA of the CDR3: TGCAGCGTCTACCCGCAGGCTTTCTTT. As protein: CSVYPQAFF.

The CDR3 DNA follows: TGTGCCAGTAGTATACCCGGACAGGGGCTGTGGACTGAAGCTTTCTTT. It codes for CASSIPGQGLWTEAFF. The V call is TRBV19, the J call TRBJ1-1; 9 nucleotides line up with TRBD1. From germline, CDR1 is LNHDA and CDR2 SQIVND (reference sequence). V gave up 2 bases and J gave up 5 bases; unmatched junction bases: 9. The CDR3 has 16 residues.

This clone has just a few counts. The V call is TRBV5-1, the J call TRBJ1-2, with a tentative D call TRBD1 (5 bases). The V and J ends lost 0 bases and 8 bases respectively, with 11 bases between them. CDR1 is SGHRS, CDR2 YFSETQ, per germline. This CDR3 spans 13 amino acids. The DNA for the CDR3 is TGCGCCAGCAGCTTGGTTGGGGCGGAGGGCTACACCTTC. Translation: CASSLVGAEGYTF.

Here the CDR3 DNA reads TGTGCCAGCAGCTTGGGGACAGCGCGCACTGAAGCTTTCTTT. Its protein is CASSLGTARTEAFF. The J gene is TRBJ1-1, the V gene TRBV5-4, with D maybe TRBD1 (6 bases). V gave up 0 bases and J gave up 4 bases, with 10 bases separating them. The germline gives CDR1 SGHNT, CDR2 YYREEE (reference sequence). CDR3 length equals 14 residues.

The rearrangement links TRBV18 to TRBJ1-5; 7 nucleotides align to TRBD1. This CDR3 has 13 amino acids. The junction had 7 bases not matched to a gene; V was cut back by 6 bases and J by 8 bases. Germline V gene lookup returns CDR1 KGHSH and CDR2 LQKENI. CDR3: CASSETGKEPQHF. The CDR3 DNA follows: TGTGCCAGCTCCGAGACAGGGAAGGAGCCCCAGCATTTT.

This clone was picked up a small number of times. CDR3 DNA: TGTGCCAGTAGTATAGGGGAGGGGCTGGGTACGCAGTATTTT. Its translation is CASSIGEGLGTQYF. The rearrangement links TRBV19 to TRBJ2-3; the match to TRBD2 covers 7 bases. This CDR3 spans 14 amino acids. Germline CDR1 reads LNHDA; CDR2 reads SQIVND (reference sequence). Losses at the gene ends were 1 base for V and 8 bases for J; bases not matched to a gene: 6.

The rearrangement uses TRBV9 and TRBJ2-2; 9 bases agree with TRBD1. Germline V CDR1 and CDR2: SGDLS, YYNGEE. The V and J ends lost 3 bases and 4 bases, in that order; junction bases with no gene match: 7. This CDR3 region has 16 residues. DNA for the CDR3: TGTGCCAGCAGCGCCCAATACAGGGGGCTCACCGGGGAGCTGTTTTTT. Encoded protein: CASSAQYRGLTGELFF.

This chain uses TRBV6-1 with TRBJ1-2, with 8 bases lining up with TRBD1. The CDR3 covers 15 residues. After removal of 6 bases from V and 3 bases from J, the junction contained 9 bases not matched to a gene. Germline-derived CDR1 and CDR2 are MNHNS and SASEGT. The CDR3 here is CASRRNQGADYGYTF. DNA for the CDR3: TGTGCCAGCAGGAGGAACCAGGGGGCGGACTATGGCTACACCTTC.

This chain joins TRBV6-5 and TRBJ1-1; TRBD1 aligns across 7 bases. The trim removed 6 bases at V and 5 bases at J, leaving 3 bases unmatched. The CDR3 spans 12 residues. The germline gives CDR1 MNHEY, CDR2 SVGAGI. CDR3 sequence reads: CASSLTGTEAFF. CDR3 DNA: TGTGCCAGCAGCCTGACAGGGACTGAAGCTTTCTTT.

There are a few counts of this clone. The CDR3 region is CASSWSGASNTEAFF. CDR3 DNA: TGCGCCAGCAGCTGGTCGGGAGCTTCGAACACTGAAGCTTTCTTT. The genes are TRBV5-1 and TRBJ1-1, with unresolved D. Germline values: CDR1 SGHRS, CDR2 YFSETQ. V shed 3 bases and J shed 1 base, with 13 bases lying between them. This CDR3 contains 15 residues.

The V gene is TRBV27, the J gene TRBJ1-5, with D possibly matching TRBD1 (6 bases). The CDR3 runs to 16 residues. V shed 3 bases and J shed 0 bases, with 12 bases lying between them. Germline V lookup: CDR1 MNHEY, CDR2 SMNVEV (reference sequence). The CDR3 sequence: CASSLRGTDSNQPQHF. CDR3 coding DNA: TGTGCCAGCAGTTTGAGGGGGACCGATAGCAATCAGCCCCAGCATTTT.

The genes are TRBV21-1 and TRBJ2-1; the tabulated D call, TRBD2, remains unverified against the DNA. TRBV21-1 is labeled a pseudogene. The CDR3 length is 17 residues. The CDR3 region is CASSKERLAGYYNEQFF. CDR3 nucleotide sequence: TGTGCCAGCAGCAAAGAAAGACTAGCGGGTTACTACAATGAGCAGTTCTTC.

The genes are TRBV6-1 and TRBJ2-7; unclear D gene. V lost 1 base to trimming and J lost 3 bases, with 10 bases between them. Germline lookup yields CDR1 MNHNS and CDR2 SASEGT. This CDR3 has 14 amino acids. The CDR3 region is CASSEVLAHYEQYV. The CDR3 coding sequence is TGTGCCAGCAGTGAAGTTCTCGCGCACTACGAGCAGTACGTC.

V and J are TRBV9 and TRBJ1-2; a possible D gene is TRBD1 (6 bases). Germline values: CDR1 SGDLS, CDR2 YYNGEE. There are 13 residues in the CDR3. V was pared by 3 bases and J by 11 bases, with 17 bases between. CDR3 loop: CASSAGPGEGYTF. In nucleotides, the CDR3 is TGTGCCAGCAGCGCGGGTCCAGGGGAGGGGTACACCTTC.

DNA for the CDR3: TGTGCCAGCAGTCACGACAGTAATCAGCCCCAGCATTTT. It is translated as CASSHDSNQPQHF. The rearrangement links TRBV6-1 to TRBJ1-5, with a possible D match to TRBD1 (5 bases). The length of the CDR3 is 13 residues. Between the trimmed V and J ends, which lost 5 bases and 4 bases, there was a span of 9 bases. Per germline, CDR1 MNHNS and CDR2 SASEGT.

The count of this clone is one. V gene TRBV20-1 combines with J gene TRBJ1-6, with TRBD1 as a possible D gene (6 bases). Germline V gives CDR1 DFQATT, CDR2 SNEGSKA (reference sequence). V lost 5 bases and J 14 bases, leaving 13 bases between the germline ends. The CDR3 length is 11 residues. The CDR3 reads CSAPVGGTLHF. In nucleotides, the CDR3 is TGCAGTGCTCCCGTCGGGGGCACCCTCCACTTT.

The chain is built from TRBV2 and TRBJ1-5, with a tentative D call TRBD1 (5 bases). This CDR3 has 14 residues. Germline V gene data show CDR1 as SNHLY and CDR2 as FYNNEI. The V gene lost 7 bases and the J gene lost 1 base, with 11 bases spanning the gap. CDR3 nucleotides: TGTGCCAGCACGAGGGGCGTCAGCAATCAGCCCCAGCATTTT. It specifies CASTRGVSNQPQHF.

This rearrangement joins TRBV11-2 to TRBJ2-2; 8 bases are a match to TRBD2. Germline CDR1 and CDR2: SGHAT and FQNNGV. The CDR3 runs 15 residues. J was trimmed by 4 bases and V by 4 bases; bases with no gene match: 5. CDR3 residues: CASSSQRGLTGELFF. The CDR3 bases are TGTGCCAGCAGCTCCCAGCGGGGGCTCACCGGGGAGCTGTTTTTT.

The chain joins TRBV18 to TRBJ1-6; TRBD1 might be the D (5 bases). Trimming shortened V by 6 bases and J by 7 bases, and 22 bases separated the two germline ends. This CDR3 region has 17 residues. CDR1 and CDR2 from the germline V gene are KGHSH and LQKENI. The CDR3 loop reads CASSYSGGGSFNSPLHF. CDR3 bases: TGTGCCAGCTCCTACAGTGGCGGGGGGTCGTTCAATTCACCCCTCCACTTT.

The CDR3 is CASSGPPTGSETQYF. DNA for the CDR3: TGTGCCAGCAGTGGACCCCCGACAGGGAGCGAGACCCAGTACTTC. The V call is TRBV9, the J call TRBJ2-5; 7 nucleotides match TRBD1. The germline V gene encodes CDR1 SGDLS and CDR2 YYNGEE. CDR3 length: 15 amino acids. V trimming: 5 bases; J trimming: 5 bases; junction bases outside the gene matches: 12.

The chain uses TRBV21-1 and TRBJ2-7. TRBV21-1 constitutes a pseudogene. The CDR3 contains 17 residues. The DNA of the CDR3 is TGTGCCAGCAGCAAAGGGTTAGGGCGTAGCAGCTCCTACGAGCAGTACGTC. It is translated as CASSKGLGRSSSYEQYV.

The chain uses TRBV5-1 and TRBJ1-4; D is ambiguous. The CDR3 loop spans 15 amino acids. Germline V gene sequence: CDR1 SGHRS, CDR2 YFSETQ. The V end lost 2 bases, the J end lost 0 bases, and 8 bases lay between the germline ends. CDR3 coding DNA: TGCGCCAGCAGCTTATTCACCGCAACTAATGAAAAACTGTTTTTT. Translation: CASSLFTATNEKLFF.

The chain uses TRBV10-3 and TRBJ2-5; 7 nucleotides agree with TRBD1. V gave up 10 bases and J gave up 11 bases; unmatched junction bases: 13. The CDR3 covers 12 residues. In germline, CDR1 is ENHRY, CDR2 SYGVKD. CDR3 residues: CATSGTDHGQYF. CDR3 coding DNA: TGTGCCACCTCCGGGACAGATCATGGGCAGTACTTC.